One TCR beta chain is described in this entry. Antigen: not known. These data are taken from a study of cytomegalovirus exposure and HLA in healthy donors. General study points: Presence/absence analyses supposed approximately even sequencing depth among donors. The study put about 180 TCR beta chains on its list as cytomegalovirus-associated.

Per the germline V gene, CDR1 is SEHNR and CDR2 is FQNEAQ (reference sequence). The V segment lost 4 bases and the J segment 3 bases; nucleotides outside the gene matches: 5. This CDR3 region has 14 residues. The PCR contained 60 Vbeta and 13 Jbeta primers. Assay used: immunoSEQ multiplex PCR; TCRdb lists only in-frame clones, some missing. The sample has roughly 180,000 clones; around 85% are singletons. The gene calls are TRBV7-9 and TRBJ2-7; 8 positions match TRBD1. Material: PBMCs. This receptor was identified in a boy aged 2 to 9 in good health and CMV-seronegative. In DNA, the CDR3 is TGTGCCAGCAGCTCCCGGGACAGGCTCTACGAGCAGTACTTC. This translates into CASSSRDRLYEQYF.